This TCR beta chain was found in a study of OX40 agonist ivuxolimab in advanced cancers. Study background: Averaging roughly 60 years in age, with a range of about 23 to 90, the cohort was 65% to 85% male. Study outcomes and limitations: At 0.1 to 3.0 mg/kg and by week 6, clonal expansion occurred in CD4+ and CD8+ blood T cells.

The protocol was immunoSEQ multiplex PCR, while the TCRdb copy is restricted to in-frame clones and leaves out a portion. This sample has 80,000 to 100,000 clones, with around 94% found just once. Comments on this clone: Its target is not known.

V lost 7 bases, J lost 4 bases, and 9 bases stayed unmatched. Germline assignment: CDR1 SQVTM and CDR2 ANQGSEA. CDR3 length: 14 residues. The genes are TRBV29-1 and TRBJ1-1, with TRBD1 identical over 10 bases. This sequence originates from an adult with an advanced solid tumor such as melanoma, head and neck, liver or kidney cancer. Sample: CD4+ or CD8+ T cells sorted from blood, taken in a trial of the OX40 agonist ivuxolimab. The CDR3 DNA reads TGCAGCGGCCGGGACAGGGGATTGGTCACTGAAGCTTTCTTT. It translates to CSGRDRGLVTEAFF. Full variable domain (missing parts from reference TRBV29-1 and TRBJ1-1): SAVISQKPSRDICQRGTSLTIQCQVDSQVTMMFWYRQQPGQSLTLIATANQGSEATYESGFVIDKFPISRPNLTFSTLTVSNMSPEDSSIYLCSGRDRGLVTEAFFGQGTRLTVV.